These 9 T cell receptor beta chains came from one sample sequenced in a study of beta chain features in type 1 diabetes. As every portion of the isolated RNA was reverse transcribed, the sequencing read expressed TCRB transcripts. Repertoires were generated with immunoSEQ multiplex PCR, while TCRdb's copy carries only in-frame clones and drops some. This repertoire shows some 300,000 clones, approximately 8.1% found once; its top ten account for more than 0.8%. The sequenced sample was central memory CD4+ T cells from blood. The source is a woman under 30 in good health.

This clone showed up just a few times. CDR3 region: CASSSIKDRDTQYF. Here the CDR3 DNA reads TGCGCCAGCAGCTCGATTAAGGACCGAGATACGCAGTATTTT. The V and J genes are TRBV5-1 and TRBJ2-3; D is unresolved. V was trimmed by 3 bases and J by 5 bases, leaving 13 bases between them. The CDR3 contains 14 residues. CDR1 and CDR2 (germline): SGHRS, YFSETQ.

The gene calls are TRBV9 and TRBJ1-3; D is unclear. V lost 1 base and J lost 0, with 5 bases in between. The CDR3 is made up of 14 amino acids. The germline V gene encodes CDR1 SGDLS and CDR2 YYNGEE. For the CDR3, the DNA is TGTGCCAGCAGCGTACAGAGCTCTGGAAACACCATATATTTT. Encoded protein: CASSVQSSGNTIYF.

The J gene is TRBJ2-5, the V gene TRBV25-1; D possibly corresponds to TRBD1 (5 bases). V lost 1 base and J lost 4, with 13 bases in between. Germline CDR1 MGHDK, CDR2 SYGVNS. The CDR3 is 15 amino acids. CDR3 DNA sequence: TGTGCCAGCAGTGAATTGGCCAGGGAAGGAGAGACCCAGTACTTC. The encoded protein is CASSELAREGETQYF.

The table lists this clone with a few counts. The chain has TRBV6-5 and TRBJ2-1; 7 bases agree with TRBD2. V was clipped by 0 bases and J by 9 bases; unmatched bases: 8. CDR3 size: 15 residues. CDR1 MNHEY and CDR2 SVGAGI come from the germline V gene. The CDR3 nucleotides read TGTGCCAGCAGTTACTCCGGGAGGTTGTACTCTGAGCAGTTCTTC. This gives the protein CASSYSGRLYSEQFF.

The genes are TRBV18 and TRBJ1-5; the D gene is possibly TRBD1 (5 bases). Trimming cost V 3 bases and J 0 bases, with 9 bases left between them. Germline values: CDR1 KGHSH, CDR2 LQKENI. The CDR3 contains 15 residues. The CDR3: CASSPGDGSNQPQHF. The CDR3 nucleotides are TGTGCCAGCTCACCGGGGGACGGTAGCAATCAGCCCCAGCATTTT.

This clone was seen a handful of times. The chain joins TRBV4-2 to TRBJ2-1, with TRBD2 identical over 10 bases. The V gene's germline CDR1 is LGHNA and CDR2 YNFKEQ. After removal of 1 base from V and 7 bases from J, the junction contained 10 bases not matched to a gene. The CDR3 has 17 residues. The CDR3 nucleotides read TGTGCCAGCAGCCAAGCTAGCGGGAGTGGTTCTGTAAATGAGCAGTTCTTC. Translated, it gives CASSQASGSGSVNEQFF.

The chain combines TRBV7-2 with TRBJ1-4; no reliable D call. This CDR3 is built from 14 residues. The germline gives CDR1 SGHTA, CDR2 FQGNSA. The V end lost 3 bases, the J end lost 8 bases, and 13 bases lay between the germline ends. DNA of the CDR3: TGTGCCAGCAGCTTTGTGACCCAAGGGGAAAAACTGTTTTTT. Its protein is CASSFVTQGEKLFF.

This clone was observed a few times. This rearrangement joins TRBV11-1 to TRBJ2-5, with 8 bases identical to TRBD1. The germline V gene has CDR1 SGHAT and CDR2 FQDESV (reference sequence). This CDR3 has 13 residues. V dropped 1 base and J dropped 8; count of bases not matched to a gene: 3. The CDR3 DNA follows: TGTGCCAGCAGCTTAGGGGACAGGAAAACCCAGTACTTC. Translated: CASSLGDRKTQYF.

The chain joins TRBV28 to TRBJ1-5; D possibly corresponds to TRBD1 (6 bases). Germline V lookup: CDR1 MDHEN, CDR2 SYDVKM. This CDR3 has 15 amino acids. V lost 6 bases to trimming and J lost 2 bases, with 14 bases between them. The CDR3 region is CASRSRGAGNQPQHF. CDR3 in DNA: TGTGCCAGCAGGTCCAGGGGAGCGGGCAATCAGCCCCAGCATTTT. Full variable domain (rest looked up from reference TRBV28 and TRBJ1-5): DVKVTQSSRYLVKRTGEKVFLECVQDMDHENMFWYRQDPGLGLRLIYFSYDVKMKEKGDIPEGYSVSREKKERFSLILESASTNQTSMYLCASRSRGAGNQPQHFGDGTRLSIL.